Below, 27 T cell receptor beta chains from the same sample are listed, as sequenced in a study of T cell clonotyping in hematopoietic cell transplantation. Sequenced by immunoSEQ multiplex PCR; TCRdb stores in-frame clones only, minus some. This sample has roughly 29,000 clones, with roughly three quarters found just once. Time point indicated: recipient sample about 28 days before transplant, after cytoreduction. The source material was peripheral blood mononuclear cells, sampled before stem cell transplant. These receptors all come from a man in his forties or fifties with myelodysplastic syndrome. Some clones in this sample may be carry-over from other donors' samples.

A few counts support this clone. This chain links TRBV28 with TRBJ1-5, with TRBD1 matching over 11 bases. This CDR3 has 15 residues. V shed 5 bases, J shed 9 bases, and the junction held 9 bases outside the gene matches. Germline V gene data show CDR1 as MDHEN and CDR2 as SYDVKM. The CDR3 region has the DNA TGTGCCAGCAGTCCAGGACAGGGGGCTCTTCCGCCCCAGCATTTT. It yields the protein CASSPGQGALPPQHF.

The CDR3 DNA reads TGTGCCAGCAGCCATACAGGAGGGCAGCAGTACTTC. This gives the protein CASSHTGGQQYF. The chain recombines TRBV4-2 with TRBJ2-7, with D maybe TRBD2 (6 bases). This CDR3 comprises 12 residues. Germline CDR1 reads LGHNA; CDR2 reads YNFKEQ. Trimming stripped 3 bases from V and 8 bases from J, with 11 bases between.

The chain has TRBV28 and TRBJ2-1; 8 bases are shared with TRBD1. The CDR3 has 14 residues. Germline V CDR1 and CDR2: MDHEN, SYDVKM. J gave up 8 bases and V 6 bases, and 9 bases lay outside the gene matches. CDR3 in amino acids: CASSTRTGQYEQFF. The CDR3 DNA reads TGTGCCAGCAGCACCAGGACAGGGCAGTATGAGCAGTTCTTC.

In this sample, this clone turned up once. This chain uses TRBV30 with TRBJ2-2, with 7 bases identical to TRBD1. CDR3 length: 19 residues. Trimming cost V 2 bases and J 1 base; bases outside gene matches: 16. Per the germline V gene, CDR1 is GTSNPN and CDR2 is SVGIG (reference sequence). CDR3 sequence (DNA): TGTGCCTGGAGTAGAGGGGACAGCGCGACCATCGGGAACACCGGGGAGCTGTTTTTT. It yields the protein CAWSRGDSATIGNTGELFF.

This clone was found a few times. The chain combines TRBV25-1 with TRBJ2-5; D unclear. The CDR3 loop spans 11 amino acids. Germline CDR1 MGHDK, CDR2 SYGVNS. V lost 6 bases to trimming and J lost 0 bases, with 2 bases between them. CDR3 in amino acids: CASSNQETQYF. The CDR3 DNA sequence: TGTGCCAGCAGCAACCAAGAGACCCAGTACTTC.

The chain couples TRBV30 to TRBJ2-7; 10 nucleotides agree with TRBD1. This CDR3 is built from 12 residues. Looked up from germline, CDR1 is GTSNPN and CDR2 is SVGIG (reference sequence). Trimming removed 7 bases from V and 2 bases from J; junction bases left unmatched: 2. The CDR3 region is CASGQGAYEQYF. The CDR3 bases are TGTGCCTCCGGACAGGGGGCCTACGAGCAGTACTTC. Together with reference TRBV30 and TRBJ2-7, the CDR3 gives the full variable domain: SQTIHQWPATLVQPVGSPLSLECTVEGTSNPNLYWYRQAAGRGLQLLFYSVGIGQISSEVPQNLSASRPQDRQFILSSKKLLLSDSGFYLCASGQGAYEQYFGPGTRLTVT.

The chain joins TRBV10-3 to TRBJ1-2; D gene unclear. Germline CDR1 is ENHRY and CDR2 is SYGVKD. This CDR3 is built from 10 residues. With 6 bases removed from V and 5 bases from J, the gap between germline ends came to 4 bases. The CDR3 DNA reads TGTGCCATCAGGGAATATGGCTACACCTTC. Translating gives CAIREYGYTF.

The chain links TRBV7-3 to TRBJ2-1; TRBD2 matches at 9 bases. Germline assignment: CDR1 SGHTA and CDR2 FQGTGA. This CDR3 has 15 amino acids. The J segment lost 8 bases and the V segment lost 3 bases, leaving 8 bases of the junction unmatched. The CDR3 DNA follows: TGTGCCAGCAGCTTCTGGCGGGGGGGCAGGGATGAGCAGTTCTTC. Translating it yields CASSFWRGGRDEQFF.

This clone was counted a single time. V gene TRBV14 combines with J gene TRBJ2-2; D ambiguous. The V end was cut by 4 bases, the J end by 5 bases, with 11 bases between. CDR3 length equals 14 residues. Per germline, CDR1 SGHDN and CDR2 FVKESK. This CDR3 reads CASSLIGYTGELFF. The CDR3 coding sequence is TGTGCCAGCAGCCTAATCGGGTATACCGGGGAGCTGTTTTTT.

This chain links TRBV28 with TRBJ1-3; D ambiguous. The germline gives CDR1 MDHEN, CDR2 SYDVKM. V shed 3 bases and J shed 9 bases, with 18 bases lying between them. The CDR3 sequence is 15 residues long. As DNA, the CDR3 is TGTGCCAGCAGTTTCCTGACAACTCAAGAAGGCACCATATATTTT. Translating it yields CASSFLTTQEGTIYF.

The chain joins TRBV28 to TRBJ2-2; D not resolved. V was trimmed by 4 bases and J by 0 bases, leaving 12 bases between them. This CDR3 is 16 amino acids long. Germline assignment: CDR1 MDHEN and CDR2 SYDVKM. CDR3 protein: CASSSMRDSNTGELFF. Here the CDR3 DNA reads TGTGCCAGCAGTTCCATGCGTGATTCGAACACCGGGGAGCTGTTTTTT.

V and J are TRBV2 and TRBJ1-2; 7 bases fit TRBD1. Trimming removed 9 bases from V and 6 bases from J; junction bases left unmatched: 7. CDR3 length: 12 residues. Germline CDR1 SNHLY, CDR2 FYNNEI. CDR3 in DNA: TGTGCCAGTCTAGACAGGGTGAATGGCTACACCTTC. Translating it yields CASLDRVNGYTF.

Notes on this clone: The sample contains more than one DNA sequence encoding this CDR3. The chain links TRBV30 to TRBJ1-5; 11 bases map to TRBD1. The CDR3 is made up of 13 amino acids. J was trimmed by 7 bases and V by 5 bases; bases with no gene match: 4. CDR1 is GTSNPN and CDR2 is SVGIG in the germline V gene (reference sequence). The CDR3 DNA reads TGTGCCTGGGGGGACAGGGGGGACCAGCCCCAGCATTTT. Translated, it gives CAWGDRGDQPQHF.

V usage is TRBV7-9 and J usage is TRBJ2-7; 12 nucleotides align to TRBD2. CDR1 is SEHNR, CDR2 FQNEAQ, per germline (reference sequence). This CDR3 contains 15 residues. J was trimmed by 4 bases and V by 1 base; bases with no gene match: 2. For the CDR3, the DNA is TGTGCCAGCAGCTTAGGGCTAGCGGGAGGGTACGAGCAGTACTTC. The encoded protein is CASSLGLAGGYEQYF.

This clone was seen once. The chain has TRBV6-5 and TRBJ1-2; 8 positions agree with TRBD1. This CDR3 contains 14 residues. In germline, CDR1 is MNHEY, CDR2 SVGAGI. V lost 7 bases, J lost 11 bases, and 15 bases stayed unmatched. The CDR3 sequence is CASTPGQESVFYTF. CDR3 DNA: TGTGCCAGCACTCCGGGACAGGAAAGTGTATTTTACACCTTC.

This clone was recorded a few times. The chain joins TRBV27 to TRBJ2-7, with D perhaps matching TRBD2 (6 bases). This CDR3 comprises 15 residues. The germline gives CDR1 MNHEY, CDR2 SMNVEV (reference sequence). Trimming removed 3 bases at V and 4 bases at J, with 16 bases between. Written as DNA, the CDR3 is TGTGCCAGCAGTTTGAGGGGTTTGGGGGGATACGAGCAGTACTTC. Residues: CASSLRGLGGYEQYF.

The chain recombines TRBV30 with TRBJ2-2; D gene uncertain. The germline V and J ends were trimmed by 2 bases and 7 bases, with 5 bases remaining between them. The CDR3 consists of 11 residues. The germline V gene has CDR1 GTSNPN and CDR2 SVGIG (reference sequence). The CDR3 here is CAWSISGELFF. CDR3 DNA: TGTGCCTGGAGTATAAGCGGGGAGCTGTTTTTT.

The chain combines TRBV2 with TRBJ2-3; TRBD2 is a possible D gene (6 bases). Trimming pared 5 bases from V and 4 bases from J, leaving 10 bases between. This CDR3 is 13 amino acids long. Germline V gives CDR1 SNHLY, CDR2 FYNNEI. The CDR3 sequence is CASSREIADTQYF. DNA of the CDR3: TGTGCCAGCAGTCGGGAGATCGCAGATACGCAGTATTTT.

V and J are TRBV7-2 and TRBJ1-1; no clear D gene. Germline CDR1 and CDR2: SGHTA and FQGNSA. This CDR3 has 13 amino acids. The V and J ends lost 9 bases and 3 bases respectively, with 14 bases between them. The CDR3 DNA reads as TGTGCCAGTAGGCGGGCGATTTACACTGAAGCTTTCTTT. Its protein product is CASRRAIYTEAFF.

This clone was counted a single time. This chain joins TRBV28 and TRBJ2-7; D might be TRBD2 (6 bases). V shed 6 bases and J shed 7 bases, with 13 bases lying between them. Germline CDR1 reads MDHEN; CDR2 reads SYDVKM. The CDR3 is 12 residues long. CDR3 in DNA: TGTGCCAGCAGCTTGTGGGGGGTTGAGCAGTACTTC. It translates to CASSLWGVEQYF.

This clone appeared a few times. One end of the junction does not line up with germline, which may come from a read error. The chain combines TRBV30 with TRBJ1-5; 10 positions match TRBD1. CDR3 length: 15 amino acids. The germline V gene has CDR1 GTSNPN and CDR2 SVGIG (reference sequence). CDR3 loop: CTWSVLGQGYQPQHF. For the CDR3, the DNA is TGTACCTGGAGTGTACTGGGACAGGGGTATCAGCCCCAGCATTTT. The complete variable domain, with remaining parts taken from reference TRBV30 and TRBJ1-5, reads SQTIHQWPATLVQPVGSPLSLECTVEGTSNPNLYWYRQAAGRGLQLLFYSVGIGQISSEVPQNLSASRPQDRQFILSSKKLLLSDSGFYLCTWSVLGQGYQPQHFGDGTRLSIL.

There are a few counts of this clone. V gene TRBV4-1 combines with J gene TRBJ1-4, with D uncertain. Trimming took 4 bases from V and 4 from J, leaving 16 bases between them. In germline, CDR1 is MGHRA, CDR2 YSYEKL. The CDR3 loop spans 16 amino acids. The CDR3, as DNA: TGCGCCAGCAGCCTCCTCTCCGGGCAGGTTAATGAAAAACTGTTTTTT. Translating it yields CASSLLSGQVNEKLFF.

This chain uses TRBV5-8 with TRBJ1-2; D might be TRBD1 (5 bases). Germline lookup yields CDR1 SGHTS and CDR2 YDEGEE. The length of the CDR3 is 16 residues. Deletions cut 3 bases from V and 0 bases from J, with 15 bases between. The CDR3 DNA reads as TGTGCCAGCAGCTATCAACCTGGACATCCTAACTATGGCTACACCTTC. Translated: CASSYQPGHPNYGYTF.

In this sample, this clone turned up a few times. J is TRBJ2-3 and V is TRBV6-4; D gene uncertain. V lost 4 bases and J 2 bases, leaving 7 bases between the germline ends. This CDR3 has 13 amino acids. Looked up from germline, CDR1 is MRHNA and CDR2 is SNTAGT. The CDR3 loop is CASSVSPTDTQYF. DNA of the CDR3: TGTGCCAGCAGTGTTTCCCCCACAGATACGCAGTATTTT.

This clone was picked up one time. V is TRBV30 and J is TRBJ2-2; no clear D gene. In germline, CDR1 is GTSNPN, CDR2 SVGIG (reference sequence). This CDR3 spans 12 amino acids. The V gene lost 6 bases and the J gene lost 1 base, with 6 bases spanning the gap. The CDR3, as DNA: TGTGCCTGCCCCCAGAACACCGGGGAGCTGTTTTTT. Amino acids: CACPQNTGELFF.

This clone occurred a few times. The chain links TRBV27 to TRBJ1-6; maybe TRBD1 (5 bases). CDR1 is MNHEY, CDR2 SMNVEV, per germline (reference sequence). Trimming shortened V by 7 bases and J by 8 bases, and 21 bases separated the two germline ends. The CDR3 has 16 amino acids. The CDR3 nucleotides are TGTGCCAGCACCCTCAGGGCGGCCAGGGCGGATTCACCCCTCCACTTT. Translated, it gives CASTLRAARADSPLHF.

The rearrangement links TRBV5-6 to TRBJ1-5, with D unclear. The CDR3 is made up of 17 amino acids. Trimming took 1 base from V and 5 from J, leaving 19 bases between them. Germline loops: CDR1 SGHDT, CDR2 YYEEEE. CDR3 protein: CASSLRISGRSHQPQHF. The CDR3 bases are TGTGCCAGCAGCTTGCGTATTTCAGGCAGAAGTCATCAGCCCCAGCATTTT.